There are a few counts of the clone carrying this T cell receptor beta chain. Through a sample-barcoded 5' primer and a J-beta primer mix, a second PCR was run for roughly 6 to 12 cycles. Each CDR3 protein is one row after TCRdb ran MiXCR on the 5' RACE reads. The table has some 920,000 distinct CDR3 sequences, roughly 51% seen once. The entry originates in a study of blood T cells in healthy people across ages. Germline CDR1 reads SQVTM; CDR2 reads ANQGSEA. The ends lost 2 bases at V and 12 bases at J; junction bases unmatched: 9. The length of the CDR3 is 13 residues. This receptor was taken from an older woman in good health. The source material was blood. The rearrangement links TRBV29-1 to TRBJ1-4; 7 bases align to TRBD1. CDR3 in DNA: TGCAGCGTTGAAAATTCAGGGGGTCGGGAACTGTTTTTT. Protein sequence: CSVENSGGRELFF.